The 2 T cell receptor beta chains given below trace back to one sample, sequenced in a study of OX40 agonist ivuxolimab in advanced cancers. Here immunoSEQ multiplex PCR was the method, and the copy in TCRdb shows in-frame clones only, minus some. Among about 66,000 clones listed, roughly 80% were seen once. Material: CD4+ or CD8+ T cells sorted from blood, obtained in a trial of the OX40 agonist ivuxolimab. The receptor source for this set is an adult with an advanced solid tumor such as melanoma, head and neck, liver or kidney cancer.

This clone was seen only once. This chain uses TRBV18 with TRBJ2-1; maybe TRBD2 (6 bases). There are 17 residues in the CDR3. Germline CDR1 is KGHSH and CDR2 is LQKENI. Trimming took 0 bases from V and 2 from J, leaving 14 bases between them. The CDR3 protein is CASSPPLQRAAYNEQFF. The CDR3 coding sequence is TGTGCCAGCTCACCACCGCTCCAGCGGGCTGCCTACAATGAGCAGTTCTTC.

The rearrangement joins TRBV2 to TRBJ1-5; TRBD1 might be the D (5 bases). Germline V gene lookup returns CDR1 SNHLY and CDR2 FYNNEI. The CDR3 consists of 13 residues. Trimming shortened V by 5 bases and J by 3 bases, and 8 bases separated the two germline ends. The CDR3 loop is CASSPDNNQPQHF. The DNA of the CDR3 is TGTGCCAGCAGTCCGGACAACAATCAGCCCCAGCATTTT.